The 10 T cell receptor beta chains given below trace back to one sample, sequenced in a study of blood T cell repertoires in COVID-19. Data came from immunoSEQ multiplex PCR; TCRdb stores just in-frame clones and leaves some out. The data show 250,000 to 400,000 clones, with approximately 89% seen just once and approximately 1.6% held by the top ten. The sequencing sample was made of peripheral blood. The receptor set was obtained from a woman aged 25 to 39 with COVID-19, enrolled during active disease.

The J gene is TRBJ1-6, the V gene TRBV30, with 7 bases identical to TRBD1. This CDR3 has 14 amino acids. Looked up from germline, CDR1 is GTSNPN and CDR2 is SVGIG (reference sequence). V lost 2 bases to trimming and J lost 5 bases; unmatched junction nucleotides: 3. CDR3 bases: TGTGCCTGGAGTCTCCAGGGGGATAATTCACCCCTCCACTTT. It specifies CAWSLQGDNSPLHF.

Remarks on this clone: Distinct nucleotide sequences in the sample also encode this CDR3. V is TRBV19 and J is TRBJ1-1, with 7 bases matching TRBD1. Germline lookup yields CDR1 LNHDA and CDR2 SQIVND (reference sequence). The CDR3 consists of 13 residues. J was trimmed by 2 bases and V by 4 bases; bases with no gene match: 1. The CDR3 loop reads CASSTGGNTEAFF. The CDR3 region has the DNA TGTGCCAGTAGTACAGGGGGAAACACTGAAGCTTTCTTT.

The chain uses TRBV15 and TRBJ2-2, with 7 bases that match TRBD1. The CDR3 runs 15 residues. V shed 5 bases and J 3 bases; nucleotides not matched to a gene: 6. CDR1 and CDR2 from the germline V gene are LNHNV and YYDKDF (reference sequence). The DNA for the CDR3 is TGTGCCACCAGCCAAGGACAGGTGGACACCGGGGAGCTGTTTTTT. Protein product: CATSQGQVDTGELFF.

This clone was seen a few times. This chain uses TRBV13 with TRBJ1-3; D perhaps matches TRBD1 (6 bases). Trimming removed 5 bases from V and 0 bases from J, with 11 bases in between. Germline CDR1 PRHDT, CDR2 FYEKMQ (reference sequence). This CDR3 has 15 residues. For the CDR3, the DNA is TGTGCCAGCAGCCGAGGGGGAACCTCTGGAAACACCATATATTTT. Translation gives CASSRGGTSGNTIYF.

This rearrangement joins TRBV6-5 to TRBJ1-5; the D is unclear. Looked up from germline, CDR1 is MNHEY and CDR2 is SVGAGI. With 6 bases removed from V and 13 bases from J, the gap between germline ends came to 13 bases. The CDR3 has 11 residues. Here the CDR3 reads CASRGPRGQHF. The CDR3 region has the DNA TGTGCCAGCAGGGGCCCTCGTGGGCAGCATTTT.

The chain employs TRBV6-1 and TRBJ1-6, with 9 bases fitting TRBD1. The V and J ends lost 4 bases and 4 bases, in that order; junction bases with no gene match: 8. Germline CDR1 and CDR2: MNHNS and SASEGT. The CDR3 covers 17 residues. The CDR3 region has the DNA TGTGCCAGCAGTGCTGGACAGGGGTACCCTTATAATTCACCCCTCCACTTT. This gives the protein CASSAGQGYPYNSPLHF.

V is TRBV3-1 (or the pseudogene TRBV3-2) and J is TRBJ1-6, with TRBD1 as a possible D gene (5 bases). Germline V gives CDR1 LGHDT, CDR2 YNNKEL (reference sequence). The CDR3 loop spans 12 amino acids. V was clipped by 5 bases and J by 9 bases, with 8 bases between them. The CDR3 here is CASSSGFSPLHF. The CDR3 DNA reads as TGTGCCAGCAGCTCAGGGTTTTCACCCCTCCACTTT.

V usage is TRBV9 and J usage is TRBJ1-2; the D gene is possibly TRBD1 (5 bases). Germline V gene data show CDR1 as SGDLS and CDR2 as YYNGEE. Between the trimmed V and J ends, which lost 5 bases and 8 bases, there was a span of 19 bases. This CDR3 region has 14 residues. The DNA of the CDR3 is TGTGCCAGCAGTGAGACTCTAACAGGTGGCGGCTACACCTTC. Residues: CASSETLTGGGYTF.

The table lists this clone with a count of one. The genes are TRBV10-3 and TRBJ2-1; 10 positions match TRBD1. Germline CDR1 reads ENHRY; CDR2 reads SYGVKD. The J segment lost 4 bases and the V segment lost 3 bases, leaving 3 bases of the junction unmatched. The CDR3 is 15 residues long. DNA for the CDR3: TGTGCCATCAGTGATTTGGGACAGGGGTACAATGAGCAGTTCTTC. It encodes CAISDLGQGYNEQFF.

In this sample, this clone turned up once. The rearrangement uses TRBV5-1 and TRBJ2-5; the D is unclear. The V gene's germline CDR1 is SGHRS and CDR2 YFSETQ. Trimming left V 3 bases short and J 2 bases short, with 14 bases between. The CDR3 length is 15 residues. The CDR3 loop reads CASSSYPLAQETQYF. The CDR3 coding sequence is TGCGCCAGCAGCTCTTACCCCTTGGCACAAGAGACCCAGTACTTC.